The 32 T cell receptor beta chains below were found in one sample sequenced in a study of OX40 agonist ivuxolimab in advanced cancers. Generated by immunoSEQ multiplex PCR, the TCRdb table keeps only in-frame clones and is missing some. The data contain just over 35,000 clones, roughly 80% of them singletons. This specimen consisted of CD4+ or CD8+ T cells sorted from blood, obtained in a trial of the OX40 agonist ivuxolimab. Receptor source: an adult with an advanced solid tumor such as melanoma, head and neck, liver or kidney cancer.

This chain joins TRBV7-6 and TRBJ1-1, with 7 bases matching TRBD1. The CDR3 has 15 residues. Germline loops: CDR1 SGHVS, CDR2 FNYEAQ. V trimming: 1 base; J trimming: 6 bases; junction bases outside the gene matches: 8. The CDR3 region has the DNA TGTGCCAGCAGCTTAGAAGGGGGCGGCCTCCCTGAAGCTTTCTTT. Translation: CASSLEGGGLPEAFF.

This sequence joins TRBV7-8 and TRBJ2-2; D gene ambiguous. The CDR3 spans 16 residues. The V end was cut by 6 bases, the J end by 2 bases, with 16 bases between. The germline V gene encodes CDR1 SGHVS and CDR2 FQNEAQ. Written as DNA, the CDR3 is TGTGCCAGCAGGTGGCAATGGGAACCCAACACCGGGGAGCTGTTTTTT. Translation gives CASRWQWEPNTGELFF.

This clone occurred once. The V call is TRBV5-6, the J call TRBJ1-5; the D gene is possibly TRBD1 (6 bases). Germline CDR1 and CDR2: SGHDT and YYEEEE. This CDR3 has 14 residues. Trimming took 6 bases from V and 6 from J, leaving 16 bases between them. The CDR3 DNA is TGTGCCAGCACCCCGCGGGGAGGGGGTCAGCCCCAGCATTTT. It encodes CASTPRGGGQPQHF.

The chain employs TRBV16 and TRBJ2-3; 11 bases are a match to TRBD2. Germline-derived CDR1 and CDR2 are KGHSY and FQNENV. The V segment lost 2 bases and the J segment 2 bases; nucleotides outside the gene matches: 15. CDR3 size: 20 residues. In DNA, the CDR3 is TGTGCCAGCAGCCAAGTTATTACTTTGCTAGCGGGAGGTGCCACAGATACGCAGTATTTT. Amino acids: CASSQVITLLAGGATDTQYF.

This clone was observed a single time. The CDR3 sequence is CASSVAPVDTQYF. Here the CDR3 DNA reads TGTGCCAGCAGCGTAGCCCCTGTCGATACGCAGTATTTT. The V gene is TRBV9, the J gene TRBJ2-3; D ambiguous. This CDR3 region has 13 residues. The germline V and J ends were trimmed by 0 bases and 6 bases, with 8 bases remaining between them. Germline V gives CDR1 SGDLS, CDR2 YYNGEE.

In DNA form, the CDR3 reads TGTGCCAGCATGGTCTTAGGGCTTGGAGAGCAGTACTTC. It codes for CASMVLGLGEQYF. The rearrangement uses TRBV6-6 and TRBJ2-7, with D unresolved. This CDR3 is built from 13 residues. The V end was cut by 7 bases, the J end by 7 bases, with 17 bases between. In germline, CDR1 is MNHNY, CDR2 SVGAGI (reference sequence).

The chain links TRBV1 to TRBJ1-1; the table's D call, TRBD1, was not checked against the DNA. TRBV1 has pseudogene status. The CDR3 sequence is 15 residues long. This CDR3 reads CTSSQDGTENTEAFF. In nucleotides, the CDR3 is TGCACCAGCAGCCAAGATGGGACAGAGAACACTGAAGCTTTCTTT.

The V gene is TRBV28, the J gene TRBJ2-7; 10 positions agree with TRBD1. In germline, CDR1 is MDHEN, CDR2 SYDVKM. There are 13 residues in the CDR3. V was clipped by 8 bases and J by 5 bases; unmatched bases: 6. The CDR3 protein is CASGGTGVDEQYF. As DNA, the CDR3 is TGTGCCAGCGGGGGGACAGGGGTTGACGAGCAGTACTTC.

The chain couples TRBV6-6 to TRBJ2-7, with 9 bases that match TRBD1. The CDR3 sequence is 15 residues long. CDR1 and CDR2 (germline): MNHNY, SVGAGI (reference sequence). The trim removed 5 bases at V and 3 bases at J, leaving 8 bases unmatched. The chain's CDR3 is CASSTGDRVVYEQYF. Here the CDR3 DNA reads TGTGCCAGCAGTACGGGGGACAGGGTCGTCTACGAGCAGTACTTC.

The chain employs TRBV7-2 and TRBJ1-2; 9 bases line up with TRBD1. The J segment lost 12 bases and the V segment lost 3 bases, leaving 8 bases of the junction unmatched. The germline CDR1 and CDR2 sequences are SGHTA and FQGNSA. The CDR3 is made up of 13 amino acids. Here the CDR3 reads CASSFPGQGYNTF. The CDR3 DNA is TGTGCCAGCAGCTTTCCTGGACAGGGGTATAACACCTTC.

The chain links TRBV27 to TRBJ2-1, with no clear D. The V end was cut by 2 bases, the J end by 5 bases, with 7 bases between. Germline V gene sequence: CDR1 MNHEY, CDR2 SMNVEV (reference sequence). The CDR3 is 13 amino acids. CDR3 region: CASSLKADNEQFF. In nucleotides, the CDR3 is TGTGCCAGCAGTTTAAAGGCAGACAATGAGCAGTTCTTC.

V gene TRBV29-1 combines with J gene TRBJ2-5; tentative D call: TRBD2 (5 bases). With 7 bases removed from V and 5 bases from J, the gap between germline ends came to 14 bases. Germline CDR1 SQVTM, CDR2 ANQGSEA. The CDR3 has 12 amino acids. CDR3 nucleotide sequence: TGCAGCGGGGAGCGCCGAGGGGAGACCCAGTACTTC. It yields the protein CSGERRGETQYF.

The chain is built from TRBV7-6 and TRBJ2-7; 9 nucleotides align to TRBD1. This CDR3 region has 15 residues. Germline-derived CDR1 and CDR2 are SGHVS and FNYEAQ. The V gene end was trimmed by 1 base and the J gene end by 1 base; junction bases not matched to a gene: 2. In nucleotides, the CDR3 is TGTGCCAGCAGCTTAGACGGACAGGGGTCCTACGAGCAGTACTTC. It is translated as CASSLDGQGSYEQYF.

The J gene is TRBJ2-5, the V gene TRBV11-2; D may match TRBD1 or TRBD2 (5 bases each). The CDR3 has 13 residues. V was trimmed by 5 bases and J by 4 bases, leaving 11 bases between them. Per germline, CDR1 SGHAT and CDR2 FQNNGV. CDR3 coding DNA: TGTGCCAGCAGCCGGGACGCATCAGAGACCCAGTACTTC. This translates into CASSRDASETQYF.

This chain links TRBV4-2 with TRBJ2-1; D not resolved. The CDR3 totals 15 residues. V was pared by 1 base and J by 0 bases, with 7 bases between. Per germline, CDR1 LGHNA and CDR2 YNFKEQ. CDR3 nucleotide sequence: TGTGCCAGCAGCCAAGGCCAGCTCTCCTACAATGAGCAGTTCTTC. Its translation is CASSQGQLSYNEQFF.

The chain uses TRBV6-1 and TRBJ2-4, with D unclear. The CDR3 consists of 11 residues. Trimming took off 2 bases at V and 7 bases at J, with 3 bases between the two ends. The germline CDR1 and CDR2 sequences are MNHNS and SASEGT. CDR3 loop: CASSEWNIQYF. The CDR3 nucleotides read TGTGCCAGCAGTGAATGGAACATTCAGTACTTC.

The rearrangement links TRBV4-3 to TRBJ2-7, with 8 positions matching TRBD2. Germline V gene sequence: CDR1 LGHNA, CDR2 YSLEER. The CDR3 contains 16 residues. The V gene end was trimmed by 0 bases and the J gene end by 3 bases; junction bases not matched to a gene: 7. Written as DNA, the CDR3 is TGCGCCAGCAGCCAAGACCGTAGCGGGGCTTACTACGAGCAGTACTTC. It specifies CASSQDRSGAYYEQYF.

The CDR3 loop reads CASSDPRRTSEYYNEQFF. The DNA for the CDR3 is TGCGCCAGCAGTGATCCTCGACGGACTAGCGAGTACTACAATGAGCAGTTCTTC. J is TRBJ2-1 and V is TRBV10-1; 9 nucleotides align to TRBD2. V was clipped by 3 bases and J by 3 bases; unmatched bases: 12. CDR3 length: 18 amino acids. Looked up from germline, CDR1 is WNHNN and CDR2 is SYGVQD (reference sequence).

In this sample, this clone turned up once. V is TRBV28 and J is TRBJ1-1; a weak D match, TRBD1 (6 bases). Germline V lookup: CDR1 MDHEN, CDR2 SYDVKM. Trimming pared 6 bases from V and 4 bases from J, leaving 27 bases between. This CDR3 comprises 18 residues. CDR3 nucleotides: TGTGCCAGCAGCCCACAACAGGGTATAAGCGCCGGGGCCACTGAAGCTTTCTTT. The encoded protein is CASSPQQGISAGATEAFF.

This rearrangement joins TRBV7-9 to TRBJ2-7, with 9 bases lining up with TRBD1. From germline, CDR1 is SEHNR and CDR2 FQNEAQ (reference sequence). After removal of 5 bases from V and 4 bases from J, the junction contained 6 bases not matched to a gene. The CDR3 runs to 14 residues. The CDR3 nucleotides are TGTGCCAGCAGCCAGGGACAGGGTTTTTACGAGCAGTACTTC. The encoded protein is CASSQGQGFYEQYF.

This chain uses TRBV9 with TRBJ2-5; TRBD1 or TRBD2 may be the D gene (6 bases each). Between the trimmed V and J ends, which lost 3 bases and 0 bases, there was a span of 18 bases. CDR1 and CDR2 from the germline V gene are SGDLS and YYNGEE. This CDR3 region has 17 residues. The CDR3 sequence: CASSGQGGGRNQETQYF. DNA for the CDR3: TGTGCCAGCAGCGGACAAGGTGGGGGGCGTAACCAAGAGACCCAGTACTTC.

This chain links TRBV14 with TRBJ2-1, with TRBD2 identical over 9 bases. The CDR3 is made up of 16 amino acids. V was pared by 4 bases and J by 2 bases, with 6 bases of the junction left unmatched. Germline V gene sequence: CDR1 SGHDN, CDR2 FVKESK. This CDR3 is CASSPPGTSTYNEQFF. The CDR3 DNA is TGTGCCAGCAGCCCGCCCGGGACTAGCACCTACAATGAGCAGTTCTTC.

The CDR3 here is CASSIRAAYYGYTF. The CDR3 coding sequence is TGTGCCAGTAGTATCCGCGCAGCCTACTATGGCTACACCTTC. V usage is TRBV19 and J usage is TRBJ1-2; D is undetermined. V dropped 3 bases and J dropped 3 bases, with 11 bases sitting between them. Looked up from germline, CDR1 is LNHDA and CDR2 is SQIVND (reference sequence). The CDR3 is 14 amino acids.

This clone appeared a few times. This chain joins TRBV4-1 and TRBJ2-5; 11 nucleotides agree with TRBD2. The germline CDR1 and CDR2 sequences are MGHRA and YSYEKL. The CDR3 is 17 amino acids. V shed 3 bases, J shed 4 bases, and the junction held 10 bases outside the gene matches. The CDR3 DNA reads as TGCGCCAGCAGCCAGGGATTTAGCGGGAGGGCCTCAGAGACCCAGTACTTC. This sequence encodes CASSQGFSGRASETQYF.

The CDR3 DNA sequence: TGTGCCAGCAGTTGGACAGGGAATGAAGATACGCAGTATTTT. Protein: CASSWTGNEDTQYF. The rearrangement links TRBV27 to TRBJ2-3, with TRBD1 identical over 8 bases. Germline V gene data show CDR1 as MNHEY and CDR2 as SMNVEV (reference sequence). V shed 4 bases and J 5 bases; nucleotides not matched to a gene: 5. This CDR3 has 14 residues.

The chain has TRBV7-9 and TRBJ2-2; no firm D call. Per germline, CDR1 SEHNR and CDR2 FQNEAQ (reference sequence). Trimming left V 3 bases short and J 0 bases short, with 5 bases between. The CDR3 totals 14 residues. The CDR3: CASSFLSNTGELFF. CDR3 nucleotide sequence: TGTGCCAGCAGCTTTCTCTCGAACACCGGGGAGCTGTTTTTT.

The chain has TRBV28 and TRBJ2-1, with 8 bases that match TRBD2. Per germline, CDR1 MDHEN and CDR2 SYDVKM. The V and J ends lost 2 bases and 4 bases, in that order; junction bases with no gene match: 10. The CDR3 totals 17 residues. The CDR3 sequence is CASSLERGTHTYNEQFF. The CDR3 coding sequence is TGTGCCAGCAGTTTAGAGCGGGGGACCCACACGTACAATGAGCAGTTCTTC.

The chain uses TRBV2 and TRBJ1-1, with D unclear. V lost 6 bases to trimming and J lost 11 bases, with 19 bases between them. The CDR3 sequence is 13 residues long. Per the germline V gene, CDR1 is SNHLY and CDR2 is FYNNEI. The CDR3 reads CASSLSAALEAFF. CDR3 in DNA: TGTGCCAGCAGCCTTTCAGCGGCCCTGGAGGCTTTCTTT. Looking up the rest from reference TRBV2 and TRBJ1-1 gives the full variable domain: EPEVTQTPSHQVTQMGQEVILRCVPISNHLYFYWYRQILGQKVEFLVSFYNNEISEKSEIFDDQFSVERPDGSNFTLKIRSTKLEDSAMYFCASSLSAALEAFFGQGTRLTVV.

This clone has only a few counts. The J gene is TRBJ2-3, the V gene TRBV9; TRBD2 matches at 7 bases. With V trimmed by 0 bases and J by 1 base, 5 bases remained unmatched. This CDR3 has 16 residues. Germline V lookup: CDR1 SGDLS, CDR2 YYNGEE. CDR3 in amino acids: CASSVARAGGTDTQYF. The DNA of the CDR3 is TGTGCCAGCAGCGTAGCTCGGGCGGGGGGCACAGATACGCAGTATTTT.

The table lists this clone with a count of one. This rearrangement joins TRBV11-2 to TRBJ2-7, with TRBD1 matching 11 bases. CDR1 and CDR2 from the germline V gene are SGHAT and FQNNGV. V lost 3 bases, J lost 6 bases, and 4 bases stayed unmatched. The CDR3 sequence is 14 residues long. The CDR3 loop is CASSLGTGGGEQYF. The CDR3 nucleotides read TGTGCCAGCAGCTTGGGGACAGGGGGAGGCGAGCAGTACTTC.

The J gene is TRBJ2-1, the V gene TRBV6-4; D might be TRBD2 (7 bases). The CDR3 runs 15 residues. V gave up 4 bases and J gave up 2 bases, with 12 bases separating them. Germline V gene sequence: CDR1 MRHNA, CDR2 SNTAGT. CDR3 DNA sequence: TGTGCCAGCAGTGTTGGGGGGGGGCCCTACAATGAGCAGTTCTTC. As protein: CASSVGGGPYNEQFF.

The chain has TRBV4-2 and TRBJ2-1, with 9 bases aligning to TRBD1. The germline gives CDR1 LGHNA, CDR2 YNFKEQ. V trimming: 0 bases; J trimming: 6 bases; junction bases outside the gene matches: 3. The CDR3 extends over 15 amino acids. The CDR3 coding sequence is TGTGCCAGCAGCCAAGATGGGACAGGGCGCAATGAGCAGTTCTTC. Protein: CASSQDGTGRNEQFF.